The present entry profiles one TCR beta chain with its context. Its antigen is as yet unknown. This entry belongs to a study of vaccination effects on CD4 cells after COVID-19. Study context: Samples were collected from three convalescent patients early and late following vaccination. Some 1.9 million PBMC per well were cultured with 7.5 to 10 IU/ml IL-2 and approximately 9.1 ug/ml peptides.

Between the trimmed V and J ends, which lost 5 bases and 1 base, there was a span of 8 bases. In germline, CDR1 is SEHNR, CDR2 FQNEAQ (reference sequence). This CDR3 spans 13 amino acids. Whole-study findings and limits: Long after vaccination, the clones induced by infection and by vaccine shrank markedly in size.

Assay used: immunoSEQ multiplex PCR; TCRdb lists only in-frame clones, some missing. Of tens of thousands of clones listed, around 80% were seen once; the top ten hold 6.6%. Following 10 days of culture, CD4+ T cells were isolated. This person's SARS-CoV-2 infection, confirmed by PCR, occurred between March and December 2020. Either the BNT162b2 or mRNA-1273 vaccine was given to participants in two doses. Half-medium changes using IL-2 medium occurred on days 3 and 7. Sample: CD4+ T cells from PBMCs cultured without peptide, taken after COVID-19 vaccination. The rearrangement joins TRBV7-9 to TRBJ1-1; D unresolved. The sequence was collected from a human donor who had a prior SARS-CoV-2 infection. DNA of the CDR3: TGTGCCAGCAGCCGACCGGGGAACACTGAAGCTTTCTTT. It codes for CASSRPGNTEAFF.